This T cell receptor (beta chain) comes out of a study of blood T cells in healthy people across ages. PCR was performed a second time for about 7 to 11 cycles using a sample-barcoded 5' primer and a J-beta primer mix. Each CDR3 protein gets one entry after TCRdb re-called the 5' RACE reads with MiXCR. This table has some 1.5 million distinct CDR3 sequences, roughly 27% appearing once. This CDR3 has 12 amino acids. V was clipped by 3 bases and J by 5 bases; unmatched bases: 1. The germline V gene encodes CDR1 GTSNPN and CDR2 SVGIG (reference sequence). Sequenced sample: blood. The clonotype originates from a woman in her thirties in good health. The chain joins TRBV30 to TRBJ2-7; the match to TRBD1 covers 10 bases. CDR3 residues: CAWSGTGDEQYF. The CDR3 DNA reads as TGTGCCTGGAGCGGGACAGGGGACGAGCAGTACTTC. The full variable domain, with the rest looked up from reference TRBV30 and TRBJ2-7, is SQTIHQWPATLVQPVGSPLSLECTVEGTSNPNLYWYRQAAGRGLQLLFYSVGIGQISSEVPQNLSASRPQDRQFILSSKKLLLSDSGFYLCAWSGTGDEQYFGPGTRLTVT.